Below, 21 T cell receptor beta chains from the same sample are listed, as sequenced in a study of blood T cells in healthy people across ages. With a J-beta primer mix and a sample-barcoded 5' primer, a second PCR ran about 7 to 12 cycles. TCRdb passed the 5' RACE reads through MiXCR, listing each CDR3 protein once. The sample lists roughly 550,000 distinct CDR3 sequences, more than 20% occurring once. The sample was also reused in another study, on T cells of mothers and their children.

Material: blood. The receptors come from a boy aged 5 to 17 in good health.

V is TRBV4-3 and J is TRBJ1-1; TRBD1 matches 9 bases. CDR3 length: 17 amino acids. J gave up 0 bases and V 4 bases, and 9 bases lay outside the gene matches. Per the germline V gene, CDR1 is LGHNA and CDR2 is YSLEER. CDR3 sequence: CASSPGQGKRMNTEAFF. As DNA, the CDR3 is TGCGCCAGCAGCCCCGGACAGGGGAAGCGAATGAACACTGAAGCTTTCTTT.

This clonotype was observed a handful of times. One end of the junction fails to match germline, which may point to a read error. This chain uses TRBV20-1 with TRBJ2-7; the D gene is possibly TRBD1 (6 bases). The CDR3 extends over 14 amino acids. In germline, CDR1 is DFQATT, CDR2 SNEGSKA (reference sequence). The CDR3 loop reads CSARKPTGYNEQCF. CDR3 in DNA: TGCAGTGCTAGGAAACCGACAGGATACAACGAGCAGTGCTTC.

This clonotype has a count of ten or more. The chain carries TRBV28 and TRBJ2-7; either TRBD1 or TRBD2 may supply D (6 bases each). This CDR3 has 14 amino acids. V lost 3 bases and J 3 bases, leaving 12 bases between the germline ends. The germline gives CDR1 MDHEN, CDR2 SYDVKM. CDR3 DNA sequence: TGTGCCAGCAGTTTGGTGGGGGGCGGCTACGAGCAGTACTTC. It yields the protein CASSLVGGGYEQYF.

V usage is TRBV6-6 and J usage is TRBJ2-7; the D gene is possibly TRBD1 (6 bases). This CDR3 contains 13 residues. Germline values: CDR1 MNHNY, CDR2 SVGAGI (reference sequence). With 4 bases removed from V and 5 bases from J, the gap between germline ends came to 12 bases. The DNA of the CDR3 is TGTGCCAGCAGTTCTACCACAGGGAACGAGCAGTACTTC. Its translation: CASSSTTGNEQYF.

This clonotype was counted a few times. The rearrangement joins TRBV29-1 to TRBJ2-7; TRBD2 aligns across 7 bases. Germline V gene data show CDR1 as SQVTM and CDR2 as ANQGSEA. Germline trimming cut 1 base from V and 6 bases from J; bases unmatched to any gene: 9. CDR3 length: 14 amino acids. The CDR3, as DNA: TGCAGCGTTGAAGTGGGCTCGGGGGGATCCGAGCAGTACTTC. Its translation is CSVEVGSGGSEQYF.

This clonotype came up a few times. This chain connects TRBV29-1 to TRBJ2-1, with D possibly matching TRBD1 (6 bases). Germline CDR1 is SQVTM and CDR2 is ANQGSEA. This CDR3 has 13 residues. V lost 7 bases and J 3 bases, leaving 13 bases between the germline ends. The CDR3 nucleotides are TGCAGCGCCCCGGGACACTTCTACAATGAGCAGTTCTTC. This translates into CSAPGHFYNEQFF.

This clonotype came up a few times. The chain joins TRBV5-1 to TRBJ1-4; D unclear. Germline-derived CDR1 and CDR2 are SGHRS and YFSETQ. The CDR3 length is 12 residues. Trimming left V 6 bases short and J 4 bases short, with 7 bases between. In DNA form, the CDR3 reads TGCGCCAGCACCGACGATAATGAAAAACTGTTTTTT. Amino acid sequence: CASTDDNEKLFF.

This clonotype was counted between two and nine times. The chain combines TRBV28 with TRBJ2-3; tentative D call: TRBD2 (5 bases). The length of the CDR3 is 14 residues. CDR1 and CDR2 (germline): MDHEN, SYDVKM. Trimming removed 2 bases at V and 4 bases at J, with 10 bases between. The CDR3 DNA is TGTGCCAGCAGTTTACTCAGCGGCGCAGATACGCAGTATTTT. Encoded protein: CASSLLSGADTQYF.

The chain's CDR3 is CASSHYSGRAGELFF. For the CDR3, the DNA is TGCGCCAGCAGCCATTATTCCGGGAGGGCCGGGGAGCTGTTTTTT. The chain carries TRBV4-3 and TRBJ2-2; 8 nucleotides line up with TRBD2. Germline V lookup: CDR1 LGHNA, CDR2 YSLEER. This CDR3 is built from 15 residues. V dropped 3 bases and J dropped 6; count of bases not matched to a gene: 6.

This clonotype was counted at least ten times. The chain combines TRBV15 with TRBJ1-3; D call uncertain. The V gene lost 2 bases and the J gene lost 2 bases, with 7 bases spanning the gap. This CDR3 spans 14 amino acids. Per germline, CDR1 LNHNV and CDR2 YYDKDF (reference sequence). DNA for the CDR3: TGTGCCACCAGCAGATCGGTCCCTGGAAACACCATATATTTT. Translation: CATSRSVPGNTIYF.

CDR3 sequence reads: CASSTAVPSGTGIELRSYEQYF. The CDR3 DNA reads TGTGCCAGCAGCACCGCGGTTCCCTCCGGGACAGGGATCGAACTCCGCTCCTACGAGCAGTACTTC. V usage is TRBV7-6 and J usage is TRBJ2-7, with TRBD1 matching 9 bases. CDR1 and CDR2 (germline): SGHVS, FNYEAQ. The CDR3 is 22 residues long. The junction had 26 bases not matched to a gene; V was cut back by 5 bases and J by 0 bases.

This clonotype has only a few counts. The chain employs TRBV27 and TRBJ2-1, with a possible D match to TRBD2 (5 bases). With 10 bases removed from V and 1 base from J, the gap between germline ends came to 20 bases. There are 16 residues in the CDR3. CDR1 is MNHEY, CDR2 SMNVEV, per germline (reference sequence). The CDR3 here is CATMRLSSDSYNEQFF. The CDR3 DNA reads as TGTGCCACCATGAGGTTGAGTAGCGATTCCTACAATGAGCAGTTCTTC.

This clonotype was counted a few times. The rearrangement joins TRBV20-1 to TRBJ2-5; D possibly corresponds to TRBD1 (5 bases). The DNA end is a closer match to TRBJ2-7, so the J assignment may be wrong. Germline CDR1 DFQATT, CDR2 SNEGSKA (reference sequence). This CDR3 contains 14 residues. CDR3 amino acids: CSARGSGMDYEQYF. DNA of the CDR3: TGCAGTGCTAGGGGGTCAGGGATGGACTACGAGCAGTACTTC.

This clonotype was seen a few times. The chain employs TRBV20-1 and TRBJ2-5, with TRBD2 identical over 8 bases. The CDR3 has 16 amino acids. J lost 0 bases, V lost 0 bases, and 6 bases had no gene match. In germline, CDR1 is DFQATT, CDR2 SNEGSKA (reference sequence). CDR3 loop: CSARDMRGVHQETQYF. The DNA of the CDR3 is TGCAGTGCTAGAGATATGCGGGGGGTCCACCAAGAGACCCAGTACTTC.

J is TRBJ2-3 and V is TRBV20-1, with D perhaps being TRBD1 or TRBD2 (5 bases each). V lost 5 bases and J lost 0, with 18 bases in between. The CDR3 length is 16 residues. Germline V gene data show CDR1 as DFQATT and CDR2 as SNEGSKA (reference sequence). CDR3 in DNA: TGCAGTGCTGATCCTACCGGGACCACTAGCACAGATACGCAGTATTTT. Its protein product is CSADPTGTTSTDTQYF.

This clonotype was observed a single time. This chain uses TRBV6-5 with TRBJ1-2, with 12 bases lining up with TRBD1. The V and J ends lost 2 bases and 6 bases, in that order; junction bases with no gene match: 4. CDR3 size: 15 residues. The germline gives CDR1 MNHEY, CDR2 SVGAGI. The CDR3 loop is CASSYTGQGAHGYTF. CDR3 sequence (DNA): TGTGCCAGCAGTTACACGGGACAGGGGGCGCATGGCTACACCTTC.

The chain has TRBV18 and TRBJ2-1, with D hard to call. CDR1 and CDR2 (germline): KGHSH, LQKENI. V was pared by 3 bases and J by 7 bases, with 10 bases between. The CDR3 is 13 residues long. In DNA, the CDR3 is TGTGCCAGCTCACCTCCGACTTCGAATGAGCAGTTCTTC. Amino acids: CASSPPTSNEQFF.

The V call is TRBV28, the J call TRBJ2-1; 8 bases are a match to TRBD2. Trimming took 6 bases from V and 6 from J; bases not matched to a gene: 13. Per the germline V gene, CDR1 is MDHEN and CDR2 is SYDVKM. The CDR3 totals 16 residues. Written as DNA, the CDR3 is TGTGCCAGCAGCAAACGCGGGACTAGAGGCCCCAATGAGCAGTTCTTC. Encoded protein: CASSKRGTRGPNEQFF. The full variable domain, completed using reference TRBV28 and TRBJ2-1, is DVKVTQSSRYLVKRTGEKVFLECVQDMDHENMFWYRQDPGLGLRLIYFSYDVKMKEKGDIPEGYSVSREKKERFSLILESASTNQTSMYLCASSKRGTRGPNEQFFGPGTRLTVL.

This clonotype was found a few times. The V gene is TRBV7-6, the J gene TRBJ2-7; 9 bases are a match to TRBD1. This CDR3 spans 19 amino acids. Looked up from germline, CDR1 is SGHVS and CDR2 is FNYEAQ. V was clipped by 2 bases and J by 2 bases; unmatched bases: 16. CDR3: CASSLFRGTGFIRPYEQYF. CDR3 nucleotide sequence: TGTGCCAGCAGCTTATTCCGCGGGACAGGGTTCATCCGCCCCTACGAGCAGTACTTC.

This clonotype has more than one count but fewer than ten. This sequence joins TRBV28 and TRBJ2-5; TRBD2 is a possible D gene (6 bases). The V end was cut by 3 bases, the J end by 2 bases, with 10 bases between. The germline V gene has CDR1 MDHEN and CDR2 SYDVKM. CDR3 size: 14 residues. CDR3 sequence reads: CASSFRLVQETQYF. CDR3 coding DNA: TGTGCCAGCAGTTTCCGACTAGTACAAGAGACCCAGTACTTC.

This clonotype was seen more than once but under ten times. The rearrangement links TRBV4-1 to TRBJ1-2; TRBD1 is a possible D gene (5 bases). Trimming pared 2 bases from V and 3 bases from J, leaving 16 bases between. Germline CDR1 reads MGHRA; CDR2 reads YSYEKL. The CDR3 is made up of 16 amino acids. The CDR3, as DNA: TGCGCCAGCAGCCAACTGGGGGGGAGTGATTACTATGGCTACACCTTC. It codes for CASSQLGGSDYYGYTF.